This passage covers 29 T cell receptor beta chains from one sample sequenced in a study of control samples from healthy donors and cancer patients. Clones were read by immunoSEQ multiplex PCR, and TCRdb kept only the in-frame ones, dropping some. Of 100,000 to 150,000 clones listed, about 86% were seen once; the top ten hold 9.5% to 13%. Sequencing was performed on blood. These receptors originate from a man aged 25-45 years in good health.

The chain carries TRBV24-1 and TRBJ2-2; D not resolved. V dropped 1 base and J dropped 1 base, with 9 bases sitting between them. Germline CDR1 is KGHDR and CDR2 is SFDVKD. The CDR3 contains 16 residues. CDR3 nucleotides: TGTGCCACCAGTGATTTTTCGGGCAGGAACACCGGGGAGCTGTTTTTT. It translates to CATSDFSGRNTGELFF.

The chain links TRBV9 to TRBJ1-4, with D tentatively TRBD1 (6 bases). Germline CDR1 reads SGDLS; CDR2 reads YYNGEE. V was cut by 4 bases and J by 7 bases, with 17 bases left in between. CDR3 length: 15 amino acids. CDR3 residues: CASSSDGGVGEKLFF. The CDR3 nucleotides read TGTGCCAGCAGCTCAGACGGGGGCGTCGGTGAAAAACTGTTTTTT.

This chain links TRBV3-1 (or the pseudogene TRBV3-2) with TRBJ2-5; no clear D. V lost 1 base and J lost 0, with 3 bases in between. The CDR3 contains 13 residues. Germline CDR1 LGHDT, CDR2 YNNKEL (reference sequence). CDR3 in DNA: TGTGCCAGCAGCCAAGGATACCAAGAGACCCAGTACTTC. Translation gives CASSQGYQETQYF.

The chain couples TRBV5-1 to TRBJ1-2; 8 nucleotides align to TRBD1. J lost 4 bases, V lost 0 bases, and 5 bases had no gene match. CDR3 length: 15 amino acids. CDR1 and CDR2 from the germline V gene are SGHRS and YFSETQ. CDR3 DNA: TGCGCCAGCAGCTTGGACGGACAGGGTACCTATGGCTACACCTTC. Protein sequence: CASSLDGQGTYGYTF.

This sequence joins TRBV5-8 and TRBJ1-2; D not resolved. The germline CDR1 and CDR2 sequences are SGHTS and YDEGEE. V was cut by 2 bases and J by 4 bases, with 9 bases left in between. CDR3 length: 13 amino acids. The CDR3 region is CASSLRLGYGYTF. The DNA of the CDR3 is TGTGCCAGCAGCTTAAGGTTGGGCTATGGCTACACCTTC.

This clone was picked up a small number of times. The chain joins TRBV6-5 to TRBJ1-5; D ambiguous. The CDR3 is 15 residues long. V lost 6 bases to trimming and J lost 0 bases, with 12 bases between them. Germline CDR1 is MNHEY and CDR2 is SVGAGI. CDR3 sequence: CASSRGSPSNQPQHF. CDR3 in DNA: TGTGCCAGCAGCCGCGGGAGTCCTAGCAATCAGCCCCAGCATTTT.

The chain links TRBV6-5 to TRBJ1-6; a weak D match, TRBD1 (5 bases). CDR1 is MNHEY and CDR2 is SVGAGI in the germline V gene. The CDR3 contains 14 residues. Trimming left V 1 base short and J 9 bases short, with 10 bases between. The CDR3 is CASSYLGGGSPLHF. The CDR3 nucleotides are TGTGCCAGCAGTTACTTGGGGGGGGGTTCACCCCTCCACTTT.

The chain carries TRBV3-1 (or the pseudogene TRBV3-2) and TRBJ1-2; possible D gene TRBD1, 5 bases. V was pared by 0 bases and J by 8 bases, with 13 bases between. The CDR3 contains 14 residues. Germline CDR1 LGHDT, CDR2 YNNKEL (reference sequence). The chain's CDR3 is CASSQDSGEWGYTF. The CDR3 DNA is TGTGCCAGCAGCCAAGATTCGGGGGAGTGGGGCTACACCTTC.

The rearrangement links TRBV28 to TRBJ1-3; unclear D gene. The CDR3 is 14 residues long. Trimming stripped 6 bases from V and 4 bases from J, with 13 bases between. Germline V gene sequence: CDR1 MDHEN, CDR2 SYDVKM. In DNA, the CDR3 is TGTGCCAGCAGAACCGGGCTCGGAGGAAACACCATATATTTT. Protein sequence: CASRTGLGGNTIYF.

The rearrangement joins TRBV2 to TRBJ2-7; tentatively, D is TRBD2 (5 bases). Trimming took 4 bases from V and 6 from J, leaving 19 bases between them. Germline CDR1 is SNHLY and CDR2 is FYNNEI. The CDR3 consists of 15 residues. The CDR3 coding sequence is TGTGCCAGCAGTGTTATTCTTTCCCTAGCCAGCGAGCAGTACTTC. Its translation: CASSVILSLASEQYF.

The V call is TRBV4-1, the J call TRBJ1-3; D is unresolved. CDR1 is MGHRA and CDR2 is YSYEKL in the germline V gene. V lost 5 bases, J lost 4 bases, and 12 bases lay in between. The length of the CDR3 is 14 residues. CDR3 in amino acids: CASSFRTVGNTIYF. The CDR3 DNA reads as TGCGCCAGCAGCTTCCGGACTGTAGGAAACACCATATATTTT.

The rearrangement links TRBV7-2 to TRBJ2-3; 9 bases align to TRBD2. This CDR3 contains 19 residues. V lost 2 bases and J lost 3; bases outside the gene matches: 15. Germline V gene lookup returns CDR1 SGHTA and CDR2 FQGNSA. Here the CDR3 reads CASSLTPQGSGGMTDTQYF. The CDR3, as DNA: TGTGCCAGCAGCTTAACCCCTCAGGGTAGCGGGGGAATGACAGATACGCAGTATTTT.

This rearrangement joins TRBV2 to TRBJ1-2, with D perhaps TRBD1 (6 bases). Looked up from germline, CDR1 is SNHLY and CDR2 is FYNNEI. This CDR3 comprises 13 residues. V was pared by 7 bases and J by 4 bases, with 13 bases between. CDR3 protein: CASKKGDGYGYTF. The CDR3 DNA sequence: TGTGCCAGCAAGAAGGGGGACGGCTATGGCTACACCTTC. Supplemented by reference TRBV2 and TRBJ1-2, the full variable domain reads EPEVTQTPSHQVTQMGQEVILRCVPISNHLYFYWYRQILGQKVEFLVSFYNNEISEKSEIFDDQFSVERPDGSNFTLKIRSTKLEDSAMYFCASKKGDGYGYTFGSGTRLTVV.

This chain connects TRBV19 to TRBJ2-3; D may be TRBD2 (5 bases). The V end was cut by 8 bases, the J end by 11 bases, with 17 bases between. The germline V gene encodes CDR1 LNHDA and CDR2 SQIVND (reference sequence). This CDR3 has 12 amino acids. CDR3 coding DNA: TGTGCCAGTGGGCAGGAGGACGGGAAGCAGTATTTT. As protein: CASGQEDGKQYF.

This chain uses TRBV30 with TRBJ1-2; D unclear. Germline lookup yields CDR1 GTSNPN and CDR2 SVGIG (reference sequence). Trimming shortened V by 4 bases and J by 4 bases, and 13 bases separated the two germline ends. The CDR3 runs to 13 residues. The CDR3 loop reads CAWTRAGPYGYTF. The CDR3 DNA sequence: TGTGCCTGGACGCGTGCAGGCCCCTATGGCTACACCTTC.

This rearrangement joins TRBV12-3 or TRBV12-4 to TRBJ1-1; D unclear. Trimming removed 5 bases from V and 1 base from J, with 8 bases in between. The CDR3 covers 13 residues. The CDR3 region has the DNA TGTGCCAGCAGTCATAGGAGGAACACTGAAGCTTTCTTT. Translating it yields CASSHRRNTEAFF.

The gene calls are TRBV4-1 and TRBJ2-4; either TRBD1 or TRBD2 may supply D (5 bases each). The CDR3 spans 21 residues. The V gene's germline CDR1 is MGHRA and CDR2 YSYEKL. V was cut by 1 base and J by 0 bases, with 25 bases left in between. The CDR3 DNA reads TGCGCCAGCAGCCAAGGGGGGACCCCAGGGAAGTTCAAGCTAGCCAAAAACATTCAGTACTTC. Amino acid sequence: CASSQGGTPGKFKLAKNIQYF.

This clone was recorded once. The chain recombines TRBV10-3 with TRBJ1-1, with a weak D call TRBD1 (5 bases). Trimming removed 6 bases from V and 3 bases from J, with 14 bases in between. CDR3 size: 14 residues. Germline V gene data show CDR1 as ENHRY and CDR2 as SYGVKD. CDR3 in amino acids: CAIRGTSADTEAFF. As DNA, the CDR3 is TGTGCCATCAGAGGGACGTCGGCGGACACTGAAGCTTTCTTT.

The chain is built from TRBV3-1 (or the pseudogene TRBV3-2) and TRBJ2-4; 13 bases line up with TRBD2. V shed 3 bases and J 4 bases; nucleotides not matched to a gene: 12. The length of the CDR3 is 19 residues. Germline CDR1 and CDR2: LGHDT and YNNKEL (reference sequence). The CDR3 DNA follows: TGTGCCAGCAGCCAGTGGACTAGCGGGGGAGACGGGACAAAAAACATTCAGTACTTC. Translation gives CASSQWTSGGDGTKNIQYF.

This rearrangement joins TRBV6-6 to TRBJ1-6; TRBD1 is a possible D gene (5 bases). Between the trimmed V and J ends, which lost 6 bases and 7 bases, there was a span of 16 bases. Looked up from germline, CDR1 is MNHNY and CDR2 is SVGAGI (reference sequence). The CDR3 is made up of 15 amino acids. CDR3 nucleotide sequence: TGTGCCAGCAGCCGGCCAGGGAGCCGAAATTCACCCCTCCACTTT. Translation: CASSRPGSRNSPLHF.

The chain's CDR3 is CASSQRSDTEAFF. CDR3 in DNA: TGTGCCAGCAGCCAGAGGAGTGACACTGAAGCTTTCTTT. J is TRBJ1-1 and V is TRBV3-1 (or the pseudogene TRBV3-2); no reliable D call. This CDR3 region has 13 residues. V was trimmed by 3 bases and J by 3 bases, leaving 8 bases between them. Germline assignment: CDR1 LGHDT and CDR2 YNNKEL (reference sequence).

The chain joins TRBV7-2 to TRBJ2-1; D not resolved. Germline CDR1 and CDR2: SGHTA and FQGNSA. Trimming took off 4 bases at V and 6 bases at J, with 4 bases between the two ends. This CDR3 is built from 11 residues. CDR3 region: CASSSLNEQFF. The CDR3 coding sequence is TGTGCCAGCAGCTCCCTCAATGAGCAGTTCTTC.

The chain carries TRBV21-1 and TRBJ1-5; no check of the table's D call, TRBD1, against the DNA was made. TRBV21-1 is recorded as a pseudogene. The CDR3 totals 16 residues. The CDR3 reads CASSYSRGQGNQPQHF. The CDR3 region has the DNA TGTGCCAGCAGTTATTCCCGGGGACAGGGCAATCAGCCCCAGCATTTT.

CDR3 loop: CASSPDRNYGYTF. The CDR3 bases are TGTGCCAGCAGCCCCGACAGGAACTATGGCTACACCTTC. The rearrangement uses TRBV11-1 and TRBJ1-2; maybe TRBD1 (6 bases). V lost 5 bases, J lost 2 bases, and 9 bases lay in between. This CDR3 is 13 amino acids long. In germline, CDR1 is SGHAT, CDR2 FQDESV (reference sequence).

V usage is TRBV27 and J usage is TRBJ2-7, with a weak D call TRBD1 (5 bases). V lost 8 bases, J lost 5 bases, and 10 bases lay in between. The CDR3 runs 11 residues. In germline, CDR1 is MNHEY, CDR2 SMNVEV (reference sequence). Here the CDR3 DNA reads TGTGCCAGCGGTAGACAGCACGAGCAGTACTTC. Its translation: CASGRQHEQYF.

This clone is a singleton in its sample. The chain recombines TRBV7-8 with TRBJ1-4; D is possibly TRBD1 (6 bases). The CDR3 is made up of 15 amino acids. The germline V gene has CDR1 SGHVS and CDR2 FQNEAQ. Trimming removed 5 bases at V and 7 bases at J, with 17 bases between. The CDR3: CASSMIQGEGEKLFF. CDR3 nucleotides: TGTGCCAGCAGCATGATACAGGGAGAGGGTGAAAAACTGTTTTTT.

V usage is TRBV10-2 and J usage is TRBJ1-4; a possible D gene is TRBD1 (5 bases). CDR1 is WSHSY, CDR2 SAAADI, per germline. Trimming cost V 6 bases and J 8 bases, with 10 bases left between them. The CDR3 sequence is 12 residues long. The CDR3 DNA reads TGCGCCAGCAGGGGGACCGGCGAAAAACTGTTTTTT. It is translated as CASRGTGEKLFF.

CDR3 amino acids: CASSLDRNTYNEQFF. In DNA form, the CDR3 reads TGTGCCAGCAGTCTGGACAGAAACACCTACAATGAGCAGTTCTTC. The chain is built from TRBV6-5 and TRBJ2-1, with D perhaps matching TRBD1 (6 bases). Trimming left V 5 bases short and J 2 bases short, with 13 bases between. Germline V gives CDR1 MNHEY, CDR2 SVGAGI. The CDR3 has 15 residues.

The chain links TRBV29-1 to TRBJ1-2; unclear D gene. The germline V gene has CDR1 SQVTM and CDR2 ANQGSEA. V lost 4 bases and J lost 2, with 8 bases in between. The CDR3 runs to 12 residues. CDR3 nucleotides: TGCAGCGTTGGAGGAGAGAACTATGGCTACACCTTC. It yields the protein CSVGGENYGYTF.